This is a list of T cell receptor beta chains from one sample in a study. TCRdb fed the 5' RACE reads into MiXCR, producing one record per CDR3 protein. The data show 7,800 or so distinct CDR3 sequences, with around 70% seen just once and under 5% held by the top ten. Sequenced material: tumor-infiltrating Tregs sorted from the breast tumor. The receptor source for this set is a female donor with breast cancer. CDR3s leave out the opening cysteine and the closing phenylalanine or tryptophan. The order of the fields is clone size, V gene, J gene, CDR3 protein. The size field is filled for only some rows; it gives once, few, many or a size class.

.	TRBV5-1	TRBJ2-1	ASSLATGLPGEQF
.	TRBV5-4	TRBJ2-5	ASSQKGGRGETQY
few	TRBV20-1	TRBJ1-2	SARDPRPFYGYT
.	TRBV29-1	TRBJ2-3	SVQGEQMTDTQY
.	TRBV24-1	TRBJ2-1	VTSDGHQGNEQF
.	TRBV3-1	TRBJ2-1	ASTPTLGFRNEQF
few	TRBV4-2	TRBJ1-2	ASSQDSRGRDGYT
.	TRBV5-1	TRBJ2-7	ASSLTAEYEQY
.	TRBV18	TRBJ1-1	ASSPGARLDTEAF
.	TRBV18	TRBJ2-2	ASSRSLEGIYTGELF
.	TRBV7-2	TRBJ2-2	ASSSGGWGSGGLNTGELF
.	TRBV3-1	TRBJ2-6	ASSQGAGSGANVLT
.	TRBV5-1	TRBJ2-7	ASSLEQSSYEQY
few	TRBV5-1	TRBJ2-3	ASSLWGGDTQY
.	TRBV28	TRBJ2-4	ASSTQGGGKNIQY
.	TRBV9	TRBJ2-1	ASSGGNGNEQF
.	TRBV29-1	TRBJ1-1	SGRALNTEAF
once	TRBV5-1	TRBJ1-1	ASSSQNADTEAF
.	TRBV4-1	TRBJ1-2	ASSQADRVNGYT
.	TRBV12-3/TRBV12-4	TRBJ1-1	ASSLGAITEAF